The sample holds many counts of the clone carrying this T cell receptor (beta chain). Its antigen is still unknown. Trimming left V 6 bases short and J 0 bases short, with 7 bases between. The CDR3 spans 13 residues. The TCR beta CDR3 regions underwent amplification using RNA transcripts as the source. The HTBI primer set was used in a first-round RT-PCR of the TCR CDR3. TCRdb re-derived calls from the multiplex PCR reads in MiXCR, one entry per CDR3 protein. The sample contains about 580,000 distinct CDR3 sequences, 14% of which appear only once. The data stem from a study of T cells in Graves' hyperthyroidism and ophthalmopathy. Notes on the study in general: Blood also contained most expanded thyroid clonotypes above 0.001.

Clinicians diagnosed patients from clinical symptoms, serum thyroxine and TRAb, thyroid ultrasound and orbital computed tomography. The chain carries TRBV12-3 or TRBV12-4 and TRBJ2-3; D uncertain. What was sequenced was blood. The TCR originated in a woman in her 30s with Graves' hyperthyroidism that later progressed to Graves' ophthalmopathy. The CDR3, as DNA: TGTGCCAGCAGCTCCCAGAGCACAGATACGCAGTATTTT. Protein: CASSSQSTDTQYF.